This T cell receptor beta chain was sequenced in a study of naive and memory T cell subsets. TCR cDNA received a 3' ligated oligonucleotide that carried a UMI. Input was roughly 1 to 1000 ng of DNase-treated total RNA without cell sorting. The SP2 primer and nested alpha and beta constant region primers amplified ligated cDNA in four rounds. MiXCR, applied by TCRdb to the 5' RACE reads, yields one record per CDR3 protein. The table includes roughly 56,000 distinct CDR3 sequences, approximately 6.6% detected once. The sequence was collected from a male donor in good health.

The CDR3 reads CASSYGQGEIQPQHF. CDR3 DNA sequence: TGTGCCAGCAGTTACGGACAGGGGGAAATCCAGCCCCAGCATTTT. This chain links TRBV6-2 or TRBV6-3 with TRBJ1-5; 10 nucleotides align to TRBD1. Trimming cost V 2 bases and J 7 bases; bases outside gene matches: 5. The germline V gene encodes CDR1 MNHEY and CDR2 SVGEGT. This CDR3 region has 15 residues.